Below are 8 T cell receptor beta chains sequenced from a single sample in a study of shared clonotypes between healthy human individuals (TCRdb year 2020). The library relied on the immunoSEQ multiplex PCR assay. The table was pulled from immuneACCESS by TCRdb, which kept in-frame rearrangements only. Such tables lose some clones; where checked, under half of the loss comes from unresolved V genes, and the rest has no known cause. This sample lists approximately 710,000 clones; less than 95% were detected once. The ten top clones hold 34% of the sample. Material: memory CD8+ T cells from PBMCs. The cell subset or site label for this specimen denotes: CD45RO+ cells pooled with CCR7-negative TemRA cells. These receptors were taken from a man aged 18 to 30 in good health. Some clones in this sample may be carry-over from other donors' samples.

V and J are TRBV9 and TRBJ2-1, with D possibly TRBD1 on 5 matching bases. This CDR3 is built from 16 residues. Germline V gene sequence: CDR1 SGDLS, CDR2 YYNGEE. The germline V and J ends were trimmed by 4 bases and 7 bases, with 21 bases remaining between them. The CDR3 nucleotides read TGTGCCAGCAGCCCTCAGTCCCCTCGTCCAGGGAATGAGCAGTTCTTC. The encoded protein is CASSPQSPRPGNEQFF.

The chain has TRBV19 and TRBJ2-7; 9 nucleotides agree with TRBD2. Trimming removed 3 bases from V and 10 bases from J; junction bases left unmatched: 7. Germline V gene lookup returns CDR1 LNHDA and CDR2 SQIVND (reference sequence). This CDR3 region has 13 residues. CDR3 coding DNA: TGTGCCAGTAGTATCACGACTAGCGGATTTCAGTACTTC. Its protein is CASSITTSGFQYF. The full variable domain, rest sourced from reference TRBV19 and TRBJ2-7, is DGGITQSPKYLFRKEGQNVTLSCEQNLNHDAMYWYRQDPGQGLRLIYYSQIVNDFQKGDIAEGYSVSREKKESFPLTVTSAQKNPTAFYLCASSITTSGFQYFGPGTRLTVT.

This chain uses TRBV11-2 with TRBJ2-3; TRBD2 aligns across 10 bases. The V segment lost 1 base and the J segment 4 bases; nucleotides outside the gene matches: 8. Germline loops: CDR1 SGHAT, CDR2 FQNNGV. The CDR3 consists of 17 residues. The CDR3 loop reads CASSLALAGDGSDTQYF. CDR3 nucleotide sequence: TGTGCCAGCAGCTTAGCCCTAGCGGGAGATGGGTCAGATACGCAGTATTTT.

The chain has TRBV4-1 and TRBJ1-1; no definite D call. The CDR3 contains 12 residues. V was clipped by 5 bases and J by 0 bases, with 4 bases between them. In germline, CDR1 is MGHRA, CDR2 YSYEKL. DNA of the CDR3: TGCGCCAGCAGCGAGTTGAACACTGAAGCTTTCTTT. Translating gives CASSELNTEAFF.

The chain combines TRBV5-6 with TRBJ2-5; 10 nucleotides agree with TRBD2. The CDR3 loop spans 15 amino acids. Germline trimming cut 4 bases from V and 1 base from J; bases unmatched to any gene: 4. Germline CDR1 reads SGHDT; CDR2 reads YYEEEE. The CDR3 protein is CASSISGRRQETQYF. The CDR3 bases are TGTGCCAGCAGCATTAGCGGGAGGCGCCAAGAGACCCAGTACTTC. The variable domain in full, completed from reference TRBV5-6 and TRBJ2-5, reads DAGVTQSPTHLIKTRGQQVTLRCSPKSGHDTVSWYQQALGQGPQFIFQYYEEEERQRGNFPDRFSGHQFPNYSSELNVNALLLGDSALYLCASSISGRRQETQYFGPGTRLLVL.

The chain couples TRBV30 to TRBJ1-2; tentative D call: TRBD1 (6 bases). The CDR3 has 14 amino acids. The V gene lost 2 bases and the J gene lost 4 bases, with 14 bases spanning the gap. Germline assignment: CDR1 GTSNPN and CDR2 SVGIG (reference sequence). The chain's CDR3 is CAWSSDRRGYGYTF. The CDR3 DNA reads as TGTGCCTGGAGTTCGGACAGAAGGGGCTATGGCTACACCTTC.

With regard to this clone: Other DNA sequences in the same sample also yield this CDR3. The genes are TRBV27 and TRBJ2-7; D not resolved. The length of the CDR3 is 13 residues. Germline V gives CDR1 MNHEY, CDR2 SMNVEV (reference sequence). The V and J ends lost 3 bases and 2 bases respectively, with 8 bases between them. CDR3 sequence reads: CASSFGQAYEQYF. The CDR3 nucleotides are TGTGCCAGCAGTTTCGGCCAGGCCTACGAGCAGTACTTC.

V and J are TRBV7-8 and TRBJ2-1; 7 bases are shared with TRBD2. CDR3 length: 16 amino acids. The V segment lost 6 bases and the J segment 8 bases; nucleotides outside the gene matches: 16. Germline V gives CDR1 SGHVS, CDR2 FQNEAQ. This CDR3 is CASSYRDYPVRDEQFF. The CDR3 coding sequence is TGTGCCAGCAGTTACCGGGACTACCCGGTTCGCGATGAGCAGTTCTTC.